The table lists the clone carrying this T cell receptor beta chain with many counts. The data were obtained in a study of spatial heterogeneity in lung cancer. TCRdb re-derived calls from the 5' RACE reads in MiXCR, one entry per CDR3 protein. The table includes tens of thousands of distinct CDR3 sequences, roughly 7.4% detected once. Per the germline V gene, CDR1 is SGHTA and CDR2 is FQGNSA. The CDR3 runs 15 residues. Trimming cost V 5 bases and J 9 bases, with 21 bases left between them. Time point denoted: sample taken at primary tumor resection. From tumor, nontumor lung or frozen PBMC, whole RNA was taken unsorted for sequencing. The donors comprised roughly 71 untreated early-stage non-small cell lung cancer patients.

This specimen consisted of PBMCs, obtained at surgery. This chain uses TRBV7-2 with TRBJ2-3; weak D call: TRBD2 (6 bases). This receptor was obtained from a male donor with early-stage non-small cell lung cancer. The CDR3 region has the DNA TGTGCCAGCAGCCGCCGTGCGACTAGGTCTACGACGCAGTATTTT. It encodes CASSRRATRSTTQYF. Full variable domain (rest looked up from reference TRBV7-2 and TRBJ2-3): GAGVSQSPSNKVTEKGKDVELRCDPISGHTALYWYRQSLGQGLEFLIYFQGNSAPDKSGLPSDRFSAERTGGSVSTLTIQRTQQEDSAVYLCASSRRATRSTTQYFGPGTRLTVL.